These T cell receptor beta chains were read from a single sample in a study of T-cell reconstitution after alpha-beta-depleted transplantation in children. TCRdb itself ran the PCR reads through MiXCR, one entry per CDR3 protein. This sample has 300,000 to 400,000 distinct CDR3 sequences, with roughly 15% found just once. This specimen was PBMCs, mostly from graft donor cells, taken 360 days after TCRalphabeta/CD19-depleted stem cell transplant. The source is a male patient under 10 years old who had a stem cell transplant for acute lymphoblastic leukemia, so the T cells may come from the graft donor. Each CDR3 is given with its conserved first and last residue. A D gene is named only where the DNA matches it firmly. Size values are once, few and many counts, or a class for expanded clones, and some rows have none.

length	V	size	J	D	DNA	CDR3
17	TRBV27	NA	TRBJ1-6	NA	TGTGCCAGCAGTCCCGGCTTTGCGAGCTCCTATAATTCACCCCTCCACTTT	CASSPGFASSYNSPLHF
15	TRBV4-2	many	TRBJ2-3	TRBD2	TGTGCCAGCAGCCAAGTGCTAGCGGGGACAGATACGCAGTATTTT	CASSQVLAGTDTQYF
16	TRBV9	many	TRBJ1-1	NA	TGTGCCAGCAGCGTAGCCCCGGATGGGGGGAACACTGAAGCTTTCTTT	CASSVAPDGGNTEAFF
14	TRBV25-1	few	TRBJ2-1	TRBD1	TGTGCCAGCAGTGAATGGCCAGGGGGCAATGAGCAGTTCTTC	CASSEWPGGNEQFF
13	TRBV12-3/TRBV12-4	NA	TRBJ1-2	NA	TGTGCCAGCAGGGGGGGGACGGCCTATGGCTACACCTTC	CASRGGTAYGYTF
15	TRBV3-1	NA	TRBJ2-1	TRBD1	TGTGCCAGCAGCCGGACAGGGGGCCCGTACAATGAGCAGTTCTTC	CASSRTGGPYNEQFF
15	TRBV10-3	few	TRBJ2-1	TRBD1	TGTGCCATCCAGACGGGACAGAGCTCCTACAATGAGCAGTTCTTC	CAIQTGQSSYNEQFF
15	TRBV5-1	few	TRBJ2-3	NA	TGCGCCAGCAGCGACGACGGACAGCGCACAGATACGCAGTATTTT	CASSDDGQRTDTQYF
16	TRBV7-9	NA	TRBJ2-7	TRBD2	TGTGCCAGCAGCTCAGCTAGCGGGAGGGCCGGGTACGAGCAGTACTTC	CASSSASGRAGYEQYF
11	TRBV30	NA	TRBJ2-3	NA	TGTGCCTGTAGTGTGGCGGGGCCGGTGTATTTT	CACSVAGPVYF
14	TRBV5-1	few	TRBJ2-1	TRBD1	TGCGCCTGCAGCTCCCGGACAGGGAGCGATGAGCAGTTCTTC	CACSSRTGSDEQFF